The rows below give T cell receptor beta chains drawn from one sample of a study of shared clonotypes between healthy human individuals. This table comes from immunoSEQ multiplex PCR, and its TCRdb copy is limited to in-frame clones, with some not included. The sample comprises roughly 2.4 million clones, about 94% of which are singletons, and around 0.13% rests with the top ten. Sequencing was carried out using naive CD4+ T cells sorted from blood. These receptors were collected from a man in his late teens or twenties in good health. The CDR3 runs from the conserved cysteine through the conserved F or W. Each record gives: D gene, V gene, clone size, J gene, CDR3 DNA, CDR3 protein. D genes are given only for firm matches. Clone size appears in some rows only: once, few, many, or a class for an expanded clone.

d_call: TRBD1; v_call: TRBV6-5; clone_size: .; j_call: TRBJ2-2; cdr3_nt: TGTGCCAGCAGTCAACACAGGGGCCGGGAGCTGTTTTTT; cdr3_aa: CASSQHRGRELFF
d_call: .; v_call: TRBV6-5; clone_size: once; j_call: TRBJ2-3; cdr3_nt: TGTGCCAGCAGAAGTTTCGGAGATACGCAGTATTTT; cdr3_aa: CASRSFGDTQYF
d_call: TRBD1; v_call: TRBV7-8; clone_size: once; j_call: TRBJ1-1; cdr3_nt: TGTGCCAGCAGCCACGACAGGGGGAACACTGAAGCTTTCTTT; cdr3_aa: CASSHDRGNTEAFF
d_call: TRBD2; v_call: TRBV11-2; clone_size: .; j_call: TRBJ2-1; cdr3_nt: TGTGCCAGCAGCTCACTAGCGGGAGACCCCTACAATGAGCAGTTCTTC; cdr3_aa: CASSSLAGDPYNEQFF
d_call: .; v_call: TRBV7-9; clone_size: .; j_call: TRBJ2-7; cdr3_nt: TGTGCCAGCAGCTCCCCGAACAGGGATGAGCAGTACTTC; cdr3_aa: CASSSPNRDEQYF
d_call: TRBD2; v_call: TRBV19; clone_size: .; j_call: TRBJ2-7; cdr3_nt: TGTGCCAGTAGTCGGCTAGCGGATAGCTCCTACGAGCAGTACTTC; cdr3_aa: CASSRLADSSYEQYF
d_call: .; v_call: TRBV30; clone_size: .; j_call: TRBJ2-2; cdr3_nt: TGTGCCTGGAGGTCCACCGGGGAGCTGTTTTTT; cdr3_aa: CAWRSTGELFF
d_call: TRBD1; v_call: TRBV6-6; clone_size: .; j_call: TRBJ1-6; cdr3_nt: TGTGCCAGCAGTGGCGGGACAGGAGAACCTTCACCCCTCCACTTT; cdr3_aa: CASSGGTGEPSPLHF
d_call: .; v_call: TRBV9; clone_size: .; j_call: TRBJ2-1; cdr3_nt: TGTGCCAGCAGCCTCCAGGGGAGCTCCTACAATGAGCAGTTCTTC; cdr3_aa: CASSLQGSSYNEQFF
d_call: .; v_call: TRBV19; clone_size: .; j_call: TRBJ2-1; cdr3_nt: TGTGCCAGTAGTAATGGACCTACCTTCTCCTACAATGAGCAGTTCTTC; cdr3_aa: CASSNGPTFSYNEQFF
d_call: TRBD2; v_call: TRBV2; clone_size: .; j_call: TRBJ2-7; cdr3_nt: TGTGCCAGCAGTGAATTGCGGGAGTCTTACGAGCAGTACTTC; cdr3_aa: CASSELRESYEQYF
d_call: .; v_call: TRBV6-5; clone_size: .; j_call: TRBJ1-5; cdr3_nt: TGTGCCAGCAGGGCTTATAACAATCAGCCCCAGCATTTT; cdr3_aa: CASRAYNNQPQHF
d_call: TRBD2; v_call: TRBV5-1; clone_size: .; j_call: TRBJ2-3; cdr3_nt: TGCGCCAGCAGCTCGGGACTAGCGGGAGCCTCAGATACGCAGTATTTT; cdr3_aa: CASSSGLAGASDTQYF
d_call: TRBD1; v_call: TRBV15; clone_size: .; j_call: TRBJ2-7; cdr3_nt: TGTGCCACCAGAAGACGCGACAGGGGGCTGTACGAGCAGTACTTC; cdr3_aa: CATRRRDRGLYEQYF
d_call: .; v_call: TRBV6-6; clone_size: .; j_call: TRBJ2-1; cdr3_nt: TGTGCCAGCAGTCCTTCTTACGGAGGGATCAATGAGCAGTTCTTC; cdr3_aa: CASSPSYGGINEQFF
d_call: TRBD1; v_call: TRBV5-6; clone_size: .; j_call: TRBJ2-7; cdr3_nt: TGTGCCAGCAGCTGGGGCGGGACAGGGAAGTCCTACGAGCAGTACTTC; cdr3_aa: CASSWGGTGKSYEQYF
d_call: .; v_call: TRBV6-5; clone_size: once; j_call: TRBJ1-2; cdr3_nt: TGTGCCAGCAGTCTCGGTCAGGAGTATGGCTACACCTTC; cdr3_aa: CASSLGQEYGYTF
d_call: TRBD1; v_call: TRBV12-5; clone_size: .; j_call: TRBJ1-2; cdr3_nt: TGTGCTAGTGGTTTGGTAGAAAGGGACAGAACTGGCTACACCTTC; cdr3_aa: CASGLVERDRTGYTF
d_call: .; v_call: TRBV5-4; clone_size: .; j_call: TRBJ2-2; cdr3_nt: TGTGCCAGCAGCTTCCGGCAGTCCTACACCGGGGAGCTGTTTTTT; cdr3_aa: CASSFRQSYTGELFF
d_call: TRBD1; v_call: TRBV18; clone_size: .; j_call: TRBJ1-6; cdr3_nt: TGTGCCAGCTCCACCGGGACAGGCCAAAATTCACCCCTCCACTTT; cdr3_aa: CASSTGTGQNSPLHF
d_call: TRBD1; v_call: TRBV9; clone_size: .; j_call: TRBJ2-7; cdr3_nt: TGTGCCAGCAGCCCAATTGGACAGGGCGGCTACGAGCAGTACTTC; cdr3_aa: CASSPIGQGGYEQYF
d_call: TRBD1; v_call: TRBV28; clone_size: .; j_call: TRBJ2-2; cdr3_nt: TGTGCCAGCACCATCATCGACCGACAGGGGTTCGGGGAGCTGTTTTTT; cdr3_aa: CASTIIDRQGFGELFF
d_call: .; v_call: TRBV7-2; clone_size: .; j_call: TRBJ2-3; cdr3_nt: TGTGCCAGCAGCATAAACCCCGGAGGCACAGATACGCAGTATTTT; cdr3_aa: CASSINPGGTDTQYF
d_call: TRBD1; v_call: TRBV27; clone_size: .; j_call: TRBJ2-3; cdr3_nt: TGTGCCAGCAGTTTAAATCAGGGGGTCTACGCAGATACGCAGTATTTT; cdr3_aa: CASSLNQGVYADTQYF
d_call: .; v_call: TRBV7-9; clone_size: .; j_call: TRBJ2-1; cdr3_nt: TGTGCCAGCAGCCCCGGGGTCTACAATGAGCAGTTCTTC; cdr3_aa: CASSPGVYNEQFF
d_call: .; v_call: TRBV28; clone_size: .; j_call: TRBJ2-6; cdr3_nt: TGTGCCAGCAGTGTCCTATTCCTTGCACAAAGTCGGGCCAACGTCCTGACTTTC; cdr3_aa: CASSVLFLAQSRANVLTF
d_call: .; v_call: TRBV29-1; clone_size: .; j_call: TRBJ2-1; cdr3_nt: TGCAGCGTTGGGAGTTTCGCCGACAATGAGCAGTTCTTC; cdr3_aa: CSVGSFADNEQFF
d_call: .; v_call: TRBV30; clone_size: .; j_call: TRBJ1-1; cdr3_nt: TGTGCCTGGAGAAGGGCAACTGAAGCTTTCTTT; cdr3_aa: CAWRRATEAFF
d_call: .; v_call: TRBV5-6; clone_size: .; j_call: TRBJ2-5; cdr3_nt: TGTGCCAGCAGCTTGATGCAGGCGAAATACCAAGAGACCCAGTACTTC; cdr3_aa: CASSLMQAKYQETQYF
d_call: .; v_call: TRBV13; clone_size: .; j_call: TRBJ1-2; cdr3_nt: TGTGCCAGCAGCTTGCGGGCTTCATACTATGGCTACACCTTC; cdr3_aa: CASSLRASYYGYTF
d_call: TRBD1; v_call: TRBV18; clone_size: .; j_call: TRBJ2-5; cdr3_nt: TGTGCCAGCTCACCAACGACAGGGTTTTCCCAAGAGACCCAGTACTTC; cdr3_aa: CASSPTTGFSQETQYF
d_call: .; v_call: TRBV18; clone_size: once; j_call: TRBJ1-1; cdr3_nt: TGTGCCAGCTCACCATCCATGAACACTGAAGCTTTCTTT; cdr3_aa: CASSPSMNTEAFF
d_call: TRBD1; v_call: TRBV27; clone_size: once; j_call: TRBJ2-5; cdr3_nt: TGTGCCAGCAGTCCCTTCAAGACGACAGGGACGGAGACCCAGTACTTC; cdr3_aa: CASSPFKTTGTETQYF
d_call: TRBD1; v_call: TRBV5-8; clone_size: .; j_call: TRBJ2-7; cdr3_nt: TGTGCCAGCAGCTTTCCCGGGACAGGGTTCGACGAGCAGTACTTC; cdr3_aa: CASSFPGTGFDEQYF
d_call: .; v_call: TRBV7-2; clone_size: .; j_call: TRBJ2-7; cdr3_nt: TGTGCCAGCAGCTTATCGTCAACGAGCTCCTACGAGCAGTACTTC; cdr3_aa: CASSLSSTSSYEQYF
d_call: .; v_call: TRBV20-1; clone_size: once; j_call: TRBJ1-1; cdr3_nt: TGCAGTGCTACCGGAACCAGTGAAGCTTTCTTT; cdr3_aa: CSATGTSEAFF